This is a list of T cell receptor beta chains from one sample in a study of immune characterization of retroperitoneal liposarcoma. TCRdb ran MiXCR on the PCR reads and lists one entry per CDR3 protein. This table has fewer than 25,000 distinct CDR3 sequences, more than 35% appearing once. Sequenced material: blood. These TCRs come from a male donor with retroperitoneal liposarcoma. Each CDR3 is given with its conserved first and last residue. A D gene is named only where the DNA matches it firmly. The listing skips clone size in some rows; elsewhere it reads once, few, many or a size class.

TGTGCCAGCAGCTTAGGGAGCGGGGGCACAGATACGCAGTATTTT	CASSLGSGGTDTQYF	TRBJ2-3	TRBV7-2	15	medium-sized	TRBD2
TGTGCCAGCAGTATACGGACAGGGCTGGACTACGAGCAGTACTTC	CASSIRTGLDYEQYF	TRBJ2-7	TRBV27	15	.	TRBD1
TGTGCCGGCCGAGCCGGTAGCAATCAGCCCCAGCATTTT	CAGRAGSNQPQHF	TRBJ1-5	TRBV7-8	13	.	.
TGTGCCAGCAGTTTTGGGCGGTCTGGGGCCAACGTCCTGACTTTC	CASSFGRSGANVLTF	TRBJ2-6	TRBV27	15	few	.
TGTGCCAGCAGCTTAGACCCAGGGATATTTTCACCCCTCCACTTT	CASSLDPGIFSPLHF	TRBJ1-6	TRBV7-2	15	many	.
TGTGCCAGCAGCTTAGCGGGCAGGGCGCGGGATGAGCAGTTCTTC	CASSLAGRARDEQFF	TRBJ2-1	TRBV11-2	15	few	.
TGTGCCGGGGGGGGGGGGGGGGGGGGGAGTCGGAATGAGCAGTTCTTC	CAGGGGGGGSRNEQFF	TRBJ2-1	TRBV12-3/TRBV12-4	16	.	TRBD2
TGTGCCAGCAGCGTGAACAGGGGGTCTGAAGCTTTCTTT	CASSVNRGSEAFF	TRBJ1-1	TRBV12-3/TRBV12-4	13	.	TRBD1
TGTGCCAGCACTTCACGACGGACTACAAGGGACAATGAGCAGTACTTC	CASTSRRTTRDNEQYF	TRBJ2-7	TRBV6-2/TRBV6-3	16	.	.
TGTGCCAGCAGTGAAGTCAGAGGGGATGAGCAGTACTTC	CASSEVRGDEQYF	TRBJ2-7	TRBV6-1	13	medium-sized	.
TGTGCCAGCACCCGGGGACAGCCGAACACCGGGGAGCTGTTTTTT	CASTRGQPNTGELFF	TRBJ2-2	TRBV6-1	15	once	TRBD1
TGCGCCAGCAGTCGGGAAGATCCCCCAGGGTACAATGAGCAGTTCTTC	CASSREDPPGYNEQFF	TRBJ2-1	TRBV10-1	16	many	.
TGTGCCAGCAGTCCAAGGGGGACCTCTGGGGCCAACGTCCTGACTTTC	CASSPRGTSGANVLTF	TRBJ2-6	TRBV12-3/TRBV12-4	16	.	.
TGTGCCACCAGTGATGCCCGGGGGTTCCAAGAGACCCAGTACTTC	CATSDARGFQETQYF	TRBJ2-5	TRBV24-1	15	many	.
TGTGCCAGCAGCGCCCGGGACAGGGTCTACAATGAGCAGTTCTTC	CASSARDRVYNEQFF	TRBJ2-1	TRBV7-2	15	.	TRBD1
TGTGCCAGCAGCTTGGGACAGGGTAGGAATGAGCAGTTCTTC	CASSLGQGRNEQFF	TRBJ2-1	TRBV6-2/TRBV6-3	14	.	TRBD1
TGTGCCAGCAGCAAAGGGGGGGCCAGCAGGCCCCTCTTC	CASSKGGASRPLF	TRBJ2-3	TRBV7-2	13	.	.
TGTGCCAGCAGTCTTGAACAGGGTTATGGCTACACCTTC	CASSLEQGYGYTF	TRBJ1-2	TRBV6-1	13	.	.
TGTGCCAGCAGCTTAGCCCTTCCTGAGACCCAGTTCTTC	CASSLALPETQFF	TRBJ2-1	TRBV7-6	13	.	.
TGTGCCAGCAGGGGGACAGGGGTAACTGAAGCTTTCTTT	CASRGTGVTEAFF	TRBJ1-1	TRBV28	13	.	TRBD1
TGTGCCACAGGCGAGGGCGGGGGTTCGCAGTATTTT	CATGEGGGSQYF	TRBJ2-3	TRBV7-6	12	many	TRBD2
TGTGCCAGTAGTATAAGTCCCCTGGGTGCCGAGCAGTACTTC	CASSISPLGAEQYF	TRBJ2-7	TRBV19	14	.	.
TGTGCCAGCAGTCAGTCCACAGATACGCAGTATTTT	CASSQSTDTQYF	TRBJ2-3	TRBV6-1	12	medium-sized	.
TGTGCCAGCAGTTACTCCCCTAGCGGGAGAGGGGCCGGGGAGCTGTTTTTT	CASSYSPSGRGAGELFF	TRBJ2-2	TRBV6-5	17	.	TRBD2
TGTGCCAGCAGAAAAAAAGCGGGGGGGCCCAATGAGCAGTACTTC	CASRKKAGGPNEQYF	TRBJ2-7	TRBV6-1	15	many	TRBD2
TGTGCCAGTAGTATAGAGGGACAGAATAGCAATCAGCCCCAGCATTTT	CASSIEGQNSNQPQHF	TRBJ1-5	TRBV19	16	.	TRBD1
TGTGCCAGCAGCTTAGACCTCATCAGCGGCACAAATGAGCAGTTCTTC	CASSLDLISGTNEQFF	TRBJ2-1	TRBV7-2	16	.	.
TGTGCCAGCAGTTTAGGGTGGACCGCGTCCACAGATACGCAGTATTTT	CASSLGWTASTDTQYF	TRBJ2-3	TRBV12-3/TRBV12-4	16	medium-sized	.
TGTGCCAGCAGGACAGGGGATGGAAACACCATATATTTT	CASRTGDGNTIYF	TRBJ1-3	TRBV25-1	13	few	TRBD1
TGTGCCACACGAGCGGGAGGGGAGACCCAGTACTTC	CATRAGGETQYF	TRBJ2-5	TRBV6-1	12	many	TRBD2
TGTGCCAGCGGTAAATTAGCGGGAGGGCCCGGGGAGACCCAGTACTTC	CASGKLAGGPGETQYF	TRBJ2-5	TRBV6-1	16	.	TRBD2
TGTGCCAGCAGCTCCGGGACAGGGGCTCAAGAGACCCAGTTCTTC	CASSSGTGAQETQFF	TRBJ2-1	TRBV11-3	15	few	TRBD1
TGTGCAACCGGGCAGGGGGTGAGGAATGAGCAGTTCTTC	CATGQGVRNEQFF	TRBJ2-1	TRBV11-2	13	.	TRBD1
TGTGCCAGCAGCTTCCGGGAGACCCAGTACTTC	CASSFRETQYF	TRBJ2-5	TRBV11-1	11	many	.
TGTGCCAGCACTCCCGGGAGAGCTAGCGGGAGAAGGTACGAGCAGTTCTTC	CASTPGRASGRRYEQFF	TRBJ2-1	TRBV12-3/TRBV12-4	17	.	TRBD2
TGTGCCAGCAGTTACTCGACAGTTAGCTTTGAGCAGTTCTTC	CASSYSTVSFEQFF	TRBJ2-1	TRBV6-6	14	medium-sized	.
TGTGCCAGCAGCCAAACTGACTCCTATAATTCACCCCTCCACTTT	CASSQTDSYNSPLHF	TRBJ1-6	TRBV12-3/TRBV12-4	15	.	.
TGTGCCAGCAGCGCAGGGACTAGCGGAACCTACGAGCAGTACTTC	CASSAGTSGTYEQYF	TRBJ2-7	TRBV7-8	15	.	TRBD2
TGTGCCAGCAGCCTTAGGGTCAGAGAGACCCAGTACTTC	CASSLRVRETQYF	TRBJ2-5	TRBV11-2	13	medium-sized	.